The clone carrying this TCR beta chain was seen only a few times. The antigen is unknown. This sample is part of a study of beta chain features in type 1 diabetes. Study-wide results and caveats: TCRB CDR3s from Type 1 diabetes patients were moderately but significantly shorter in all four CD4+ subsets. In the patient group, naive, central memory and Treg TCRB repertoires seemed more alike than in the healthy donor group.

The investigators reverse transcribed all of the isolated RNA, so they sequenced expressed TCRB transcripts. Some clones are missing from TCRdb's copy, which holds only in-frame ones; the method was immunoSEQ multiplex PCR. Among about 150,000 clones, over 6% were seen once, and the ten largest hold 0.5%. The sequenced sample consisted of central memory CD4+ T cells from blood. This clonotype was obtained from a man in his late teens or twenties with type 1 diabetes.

CDR3 loop: CASRVDRNYGYTF. CDR3 sequence (DNA): TGTGCCAGCAGGGTGGACAGGAACTATGGCTACACCTTC. This chain joins TRBV28 and TRBJ1-2; 7 nucleotides line up with TRBD1. Per germline, CDR1 MDHEN and CDR2 SYDVKM. With V trimmed by 6 bases and J by 2 bases, 3 bases remained unmatched. This CDR3 is 13 amino acids long.